This entry describes one TCR beta chain. Its antigen is as yet unknown. The entry originates in a study of chemoradiotherapy in HPV16-positive cancers. Over chemoradiotherapy, repertoires were sampled more than once. Study findings and constraints: HPV-specific T cells were functionally defined from only a couple of HPV16-positive patients.

Sequencing was performed with immunoSEQ multiplex PCR; in TCRdb, only in-frame clones are kept and a portion is missing. The data contain 25,000 to 40,000 clones, about 89% of them seen just once; the ten biggest clones take up approximately 3%. The starting material was blood, obtained from a patient who underwent chemoradiotherapy. The source of this sequence is a human donor with HPV-associated anogenital cancer.

The CDR3 here is CAISVHRGEDYEQYF. The DNA for the CDR3 is TGTGCCATCAGTGTGCACAGGGGAGAGGACTACGAGCAGTACTTC. V and J are TRBV10-3 and TRBJ2-7; 7 nucleotides line up with TRBD1. This CDR3 has 15 residues. J was trimmed by 3 bases and V by 4 bases; bases with no gene match: 9. From germline, CDR1 is ENHRY and CDR2 SYGVKD.